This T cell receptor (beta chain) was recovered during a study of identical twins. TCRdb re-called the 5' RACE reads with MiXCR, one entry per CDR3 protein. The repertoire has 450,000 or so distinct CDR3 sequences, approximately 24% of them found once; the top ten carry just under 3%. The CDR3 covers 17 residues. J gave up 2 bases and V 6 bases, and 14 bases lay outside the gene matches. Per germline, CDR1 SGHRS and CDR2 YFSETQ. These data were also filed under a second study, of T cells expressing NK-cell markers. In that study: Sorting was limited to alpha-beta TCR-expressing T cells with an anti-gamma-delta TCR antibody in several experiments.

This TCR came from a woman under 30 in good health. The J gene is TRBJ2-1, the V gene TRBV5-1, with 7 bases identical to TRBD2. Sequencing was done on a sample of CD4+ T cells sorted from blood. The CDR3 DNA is TGCGCCAGCACGCATTTAGGGGCGGGAGTTACCTACAATGAGCAGTTCTTC. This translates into CASTHLGAGVTYNEQFF.